This TCR beta chain was sequenced during a study of PD-1 blockade in classical Hodgkin lymphoma. Profiled with immunoSEQ multiplex PCR; TCRdb holds only in-frame clones, not every one. The data hold 70,000 or so clones, with roughly 93% observed a single time. This clone has just one count. Its antigen is currently unknown. Study outcomes and limitations: According to reports, newly diagnosed patients had lower baseline TCR diversity than healthy donors, and relapsed/refractory patients had lower baseline TCR diversity still.

Time point: newly diagnosed, previously untreated cHL patient sample. A comparison was provided by newly diagnosed, untreated classical Hodgkin lymphoma PBMCs. Sequencing was carried out using peripheral blood mononuclear cells (PBMCs). This sequence was found in a human donor with classical Hodgkin lymphoma.

CDR3 loop: CASSPRSGQRVGGYTF. The CDR3, as DNA: TGTGCCAGCAGCCCTCGATCCGGACAGAGGGTCGGTGGCTACACCTTC. The V and J genes are TRBV28 and TRBJ1-2; tentatively, D is TRBD1 (6 bases). Germline CDR1 is MDHEN and CDR2 is SYDVKM. The CDR3 contains 16 residues. The ends were cut back, 6 bases at V and 7 bases at J, with 24 bases in the middle.